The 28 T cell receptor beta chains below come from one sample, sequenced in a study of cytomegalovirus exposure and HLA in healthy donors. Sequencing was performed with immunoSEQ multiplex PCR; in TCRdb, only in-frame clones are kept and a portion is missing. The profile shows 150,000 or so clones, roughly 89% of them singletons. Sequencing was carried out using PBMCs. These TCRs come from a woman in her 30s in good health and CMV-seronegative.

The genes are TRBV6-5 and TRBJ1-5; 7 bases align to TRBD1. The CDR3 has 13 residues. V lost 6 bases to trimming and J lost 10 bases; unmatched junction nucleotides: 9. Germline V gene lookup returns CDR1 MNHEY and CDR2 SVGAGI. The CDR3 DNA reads TGTGCCAGCAGCACACAAGGACAGGTCCCCCAGCATTTT. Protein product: CASSTQGQVPQHF.

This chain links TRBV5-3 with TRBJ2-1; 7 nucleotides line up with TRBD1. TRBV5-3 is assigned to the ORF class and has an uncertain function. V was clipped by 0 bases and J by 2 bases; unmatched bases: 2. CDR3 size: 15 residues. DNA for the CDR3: TGTGCCAGAAGCTTGGAGGGACAGACCTACAATGAGCAGTTCTTC. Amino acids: CARSLEGQTYNEQFF.

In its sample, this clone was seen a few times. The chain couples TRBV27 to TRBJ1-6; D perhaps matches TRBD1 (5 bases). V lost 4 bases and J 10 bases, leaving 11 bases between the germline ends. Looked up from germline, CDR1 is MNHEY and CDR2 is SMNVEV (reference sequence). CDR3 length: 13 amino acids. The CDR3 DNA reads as TGTGCCAGCAGTTCAGGGCTCGTATCACCCCTCCACTTT. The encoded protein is CASSSGLVSPLHF.

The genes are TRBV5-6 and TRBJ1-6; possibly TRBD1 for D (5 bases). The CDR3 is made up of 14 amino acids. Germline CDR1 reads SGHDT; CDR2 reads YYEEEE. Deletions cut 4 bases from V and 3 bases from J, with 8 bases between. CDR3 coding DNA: TGTGCCAGCAGCCGGCAGGGCTATAATTCACCCCTCCACTTT. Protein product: CASSRQGYNSPLHF.

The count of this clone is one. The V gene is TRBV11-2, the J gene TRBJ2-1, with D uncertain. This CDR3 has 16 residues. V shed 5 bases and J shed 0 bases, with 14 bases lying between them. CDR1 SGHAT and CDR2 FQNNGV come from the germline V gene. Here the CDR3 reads CASSTISPSSYNEQFF. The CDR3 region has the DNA TGTGCCAGCAGCACCATTAGTCCAAGCTCCTACAATGAGCAGTTCTTC. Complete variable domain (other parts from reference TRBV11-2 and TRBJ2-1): EAGVAQSPRYKIIEKRQSVAFWCNPISGHATLYWYQQILGQGPKLLIQFQNNGVVDDSQLPKDRFSAERLKGVDSTLKIQPAKLEDSAVYLCASSTISPSSYNEQFFGPGTRLTVL.

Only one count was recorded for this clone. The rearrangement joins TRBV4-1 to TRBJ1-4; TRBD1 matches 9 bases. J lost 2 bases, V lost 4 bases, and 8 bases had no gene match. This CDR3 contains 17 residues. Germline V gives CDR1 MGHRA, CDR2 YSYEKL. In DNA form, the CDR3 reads TGCGCCAGCAGCCGAGGGACAGGGCGGCTCACTAATGAAAAACTGTTTTTT. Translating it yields CASSRGTGRLTNEKLFF.

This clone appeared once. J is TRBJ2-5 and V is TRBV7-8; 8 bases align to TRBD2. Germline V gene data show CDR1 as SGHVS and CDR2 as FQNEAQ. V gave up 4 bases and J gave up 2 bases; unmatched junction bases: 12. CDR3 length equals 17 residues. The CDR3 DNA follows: TGTGCCAGCAGCTCGCCCCAGCGGGGGCGAGGACAAGAGACCCAGTACTTC. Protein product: CASSSPQRGRGQETQYF.

The CDR3 region is CASSVARGFGYTF. The CDR3 bases are TGTGCCAGCAGCGTAGCCCGCGGGTTTGGCTACACCTTC. The chain recombines TRBV9 with TRBJ1-2; D remains unclear. The CDR3 contains 13 residues. Germline loops: CDR1 SGDLS, CDR2 YYNGEE. V dropped 0 bases and J dropped 7 bases, with 10 bases sitting between them.

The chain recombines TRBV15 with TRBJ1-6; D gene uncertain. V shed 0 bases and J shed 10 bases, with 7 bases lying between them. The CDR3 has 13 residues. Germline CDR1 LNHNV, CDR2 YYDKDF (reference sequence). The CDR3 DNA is TGTGCCACCAGCAGAGATGTGCGATCACCCCTCCACTTT. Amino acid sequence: CATSRDVRSPLHF.

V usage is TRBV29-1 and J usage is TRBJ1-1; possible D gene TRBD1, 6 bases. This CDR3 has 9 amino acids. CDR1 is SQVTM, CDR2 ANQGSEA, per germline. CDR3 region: CRRGTEAFF. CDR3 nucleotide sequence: TGCAGGCGAGGGACAGAAGCTTTCTTT. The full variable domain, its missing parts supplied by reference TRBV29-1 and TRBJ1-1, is SAVISQKPSRDICQRGTSLTIQCQVDSQVTMMFWYRQQPGQSLTLIATANQGSEATYESGFVIDKFPISRPNLTFSTLTVSNMSPEDSSIYLCRRGTEAFFGQGTRLTVV.

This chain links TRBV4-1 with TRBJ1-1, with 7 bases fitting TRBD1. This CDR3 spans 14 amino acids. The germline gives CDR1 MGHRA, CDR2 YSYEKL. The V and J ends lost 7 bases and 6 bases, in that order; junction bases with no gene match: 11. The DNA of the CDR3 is TGCGCCAGCAAACCTGGGCAGGGGGTTCCTGAAGCTTTCTTT. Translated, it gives CASKPGQGVPEAFF.

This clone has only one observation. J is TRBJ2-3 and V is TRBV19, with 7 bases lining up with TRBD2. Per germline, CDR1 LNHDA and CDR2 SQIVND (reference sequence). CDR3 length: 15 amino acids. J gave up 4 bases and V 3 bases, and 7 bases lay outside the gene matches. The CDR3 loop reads CASSIWQGGPDTQYF. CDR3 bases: TGTGCCAGTAGTATCTGGCAGGGAGGGCCAGATACGCAGTATTTT.

CDR3 sequence: CASSRGGMNTEAFF. DNA of the CDR3: TGCGCCAGCAGCCGTGGCGGAATGAACACTGAAGCTTTCTTT. The J gene is TRBJ1-1, the V gene TRBV4-1; D uncertain. Trimming left V 4 bases short and J 0 bases short, with 9 bases between. The CDR3 contains 14 residues. The germline CDR1 and CDR2 sequences are MGHRA and YSYEKL.

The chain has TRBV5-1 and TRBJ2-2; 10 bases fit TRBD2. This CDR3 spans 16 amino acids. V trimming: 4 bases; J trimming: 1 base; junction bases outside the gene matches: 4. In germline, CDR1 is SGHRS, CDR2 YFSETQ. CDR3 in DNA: TGCGCCAGCAGCAAAACTAGCGGGGTGAACACCGGGGAGCTGTTTTTT. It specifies CASSKTSGVNTGELFF.

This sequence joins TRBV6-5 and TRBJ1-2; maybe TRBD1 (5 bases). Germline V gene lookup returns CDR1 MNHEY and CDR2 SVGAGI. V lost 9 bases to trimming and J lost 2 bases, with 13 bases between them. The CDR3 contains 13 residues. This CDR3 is CASASGGNYGYTF. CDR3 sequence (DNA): TGTGCCAGTGCCTCGGGGGGGAACTATGGCTACACCTTC.

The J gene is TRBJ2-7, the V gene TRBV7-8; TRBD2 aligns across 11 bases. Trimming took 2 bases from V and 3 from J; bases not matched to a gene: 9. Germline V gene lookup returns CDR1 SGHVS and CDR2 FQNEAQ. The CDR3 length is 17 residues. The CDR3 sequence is CASSLLAGGSRGYEQYF. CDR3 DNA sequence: TGTGCCAGCAGCTTACTAGCGGGGGGATCCAGGGGCTACGAGCAGTACTTC.

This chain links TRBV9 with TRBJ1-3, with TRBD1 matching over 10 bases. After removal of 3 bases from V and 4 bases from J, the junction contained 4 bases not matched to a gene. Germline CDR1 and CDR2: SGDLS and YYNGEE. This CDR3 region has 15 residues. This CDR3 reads CASSADRGLGNTIYF. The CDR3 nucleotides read TGTGCCAGCAGCGCGGACAGGGGGTTGGGAAACACCATATATTTT.

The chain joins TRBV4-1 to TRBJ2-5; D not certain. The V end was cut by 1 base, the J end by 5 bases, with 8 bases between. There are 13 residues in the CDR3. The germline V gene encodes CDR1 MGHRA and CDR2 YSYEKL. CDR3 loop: CASSQAVYETQYF. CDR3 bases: TGCGCCAGCAGCCAAGCGGTTTATGAGACCCAGTACTTC.

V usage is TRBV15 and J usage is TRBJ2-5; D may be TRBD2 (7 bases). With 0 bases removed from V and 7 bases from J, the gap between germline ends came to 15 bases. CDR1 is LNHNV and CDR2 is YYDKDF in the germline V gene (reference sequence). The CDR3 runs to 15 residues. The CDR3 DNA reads TGTGCCACCAGCAGAGAACAGGGACCGGGGGGGACCCAGTACTTC. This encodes CATSREQGPGGTQYF.

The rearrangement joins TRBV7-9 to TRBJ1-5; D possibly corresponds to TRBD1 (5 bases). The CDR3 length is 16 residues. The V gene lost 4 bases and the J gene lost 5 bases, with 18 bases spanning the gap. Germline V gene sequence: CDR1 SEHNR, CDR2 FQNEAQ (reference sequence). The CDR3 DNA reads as TGTGCCAGCAGCTCCCTCACAGGAAGGGCGCATCAGCCCCAGCATTTT. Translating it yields CASSSLTGRAHQPQHF. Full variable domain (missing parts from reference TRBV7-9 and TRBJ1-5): DTGVSQNPRHKITKRGQNVTFRCDPISEHNRLYWYRQTLGQGPEFLTYFQNEAQLEKSRLLSDRFSAERPKGSFSTLEIQRTEQGDSAMYLCASSSLTGRAHQPQHFGDGTRLSIL.

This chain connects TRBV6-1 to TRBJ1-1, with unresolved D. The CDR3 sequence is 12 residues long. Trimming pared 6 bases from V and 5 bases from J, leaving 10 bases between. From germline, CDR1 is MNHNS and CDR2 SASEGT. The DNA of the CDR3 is TGTGCCAGCAGACTAGGAGGGACTGAAGCTTTCTTT. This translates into CASRLGGTEAFF.

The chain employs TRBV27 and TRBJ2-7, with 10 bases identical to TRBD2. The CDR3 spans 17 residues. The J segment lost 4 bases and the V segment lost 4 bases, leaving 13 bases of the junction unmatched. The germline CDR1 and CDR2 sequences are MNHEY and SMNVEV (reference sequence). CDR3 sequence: CASSSSSGGPRLYEQYF. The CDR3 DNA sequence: TGTGCCAGCAGTTCTAGTAGCGGGGGGCCACGGCTTTACGAGCAGTACTTC.

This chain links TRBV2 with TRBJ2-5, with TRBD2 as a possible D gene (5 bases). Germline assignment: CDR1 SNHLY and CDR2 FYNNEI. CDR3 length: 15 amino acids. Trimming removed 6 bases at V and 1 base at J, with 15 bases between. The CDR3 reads CASRDEGTPQETQYF. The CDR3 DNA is TGTGCCAGCAGGGACGAGGGAACCCCCCAAGAGACCCAGTACTTC.

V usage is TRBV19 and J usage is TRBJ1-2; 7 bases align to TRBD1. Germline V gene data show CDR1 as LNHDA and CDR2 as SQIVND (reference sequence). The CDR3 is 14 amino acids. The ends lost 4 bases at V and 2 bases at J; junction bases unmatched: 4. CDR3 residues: CASSTPGQNYGYTF. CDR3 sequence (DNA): TGTGCCAGTAGTACACCGGGACAGAACTATGGCTACACCTTC.

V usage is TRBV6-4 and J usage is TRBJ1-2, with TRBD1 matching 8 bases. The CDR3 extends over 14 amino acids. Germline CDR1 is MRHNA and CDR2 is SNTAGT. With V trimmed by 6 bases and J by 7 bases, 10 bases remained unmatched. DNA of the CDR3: TGTGCCAGCAGAGCCCAGGGGGCCTTTGTTGGCTACACCTTC. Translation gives CASRAQGAFVGYTF.

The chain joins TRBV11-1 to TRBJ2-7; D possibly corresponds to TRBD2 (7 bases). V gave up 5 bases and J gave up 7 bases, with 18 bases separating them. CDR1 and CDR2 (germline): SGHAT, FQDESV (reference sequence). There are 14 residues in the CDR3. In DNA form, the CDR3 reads TGTGCCAGCAGCGTCTCGGGGGGCCGGCGGGAGCAGTACTTC. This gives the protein CASSVSGGRREQYF.

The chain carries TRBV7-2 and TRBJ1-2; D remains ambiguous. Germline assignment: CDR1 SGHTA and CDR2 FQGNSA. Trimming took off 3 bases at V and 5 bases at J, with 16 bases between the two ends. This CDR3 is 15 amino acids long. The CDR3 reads CASSLRGPTSYGYTF. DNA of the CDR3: TGTGCCAGCAGCTTGAGAGGTCCAACCTCTTATGGCTACACCTTC.

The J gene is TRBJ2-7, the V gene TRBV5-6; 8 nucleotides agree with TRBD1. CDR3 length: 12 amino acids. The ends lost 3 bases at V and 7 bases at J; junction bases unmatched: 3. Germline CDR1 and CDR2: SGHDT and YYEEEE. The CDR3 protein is CASSSTGGEQYF. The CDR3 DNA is TGTGCCAGCAGCTCTACAGGGGGAGAGCAGTACTTC. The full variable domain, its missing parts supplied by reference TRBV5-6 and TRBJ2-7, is DAGVTQSPTHLIKTRGQQVTLRCSPKSGHDTVSWYQQALGQGPQFIFQYYEEEERQRGNFPDRFSGHQFPNYSSELNVNALLLGDSALYLCASSSTGGEQYFGPGTRLTVT.